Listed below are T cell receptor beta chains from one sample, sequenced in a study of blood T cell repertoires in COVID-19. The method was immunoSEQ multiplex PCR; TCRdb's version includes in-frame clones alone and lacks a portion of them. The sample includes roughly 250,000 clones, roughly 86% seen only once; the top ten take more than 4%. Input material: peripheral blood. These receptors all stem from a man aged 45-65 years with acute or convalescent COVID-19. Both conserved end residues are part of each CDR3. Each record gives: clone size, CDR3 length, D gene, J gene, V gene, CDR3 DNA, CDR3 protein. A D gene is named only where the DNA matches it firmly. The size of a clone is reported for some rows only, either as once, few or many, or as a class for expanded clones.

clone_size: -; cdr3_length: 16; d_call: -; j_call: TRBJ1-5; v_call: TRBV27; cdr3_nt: TGTGCCAGCAGTCCCCTCGAACACTATAGCAATCAGCCCCAGCATTTT; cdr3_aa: CASSPLEHYSNQPQHF
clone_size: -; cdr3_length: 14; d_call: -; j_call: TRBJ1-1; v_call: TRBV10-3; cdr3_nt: TGTGCCATCAGTGAGGCAGGGGCTACGGCTGAAGCTTTCTTT; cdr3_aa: CAISEAGATAEAFF
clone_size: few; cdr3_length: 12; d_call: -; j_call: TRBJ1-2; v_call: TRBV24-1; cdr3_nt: TGTGCCACCAGTGACCCAGGGCTCGGCTACACCTTC; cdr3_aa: CATSDPGLGYTF
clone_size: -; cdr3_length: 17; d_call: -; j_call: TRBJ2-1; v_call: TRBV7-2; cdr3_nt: TGTGCCAGCAGCTTAAGGGCGGGCGGGACCGCCTACAATGAGCAGTTCTTC; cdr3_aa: CASSLRAGGTAYNEQFF
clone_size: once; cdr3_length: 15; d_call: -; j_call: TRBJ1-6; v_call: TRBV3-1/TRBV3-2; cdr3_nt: TGTGCCAGCAGCCAAGAAGCCCTGTTTAATTCACCCCTCCACTTT; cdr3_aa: CASSQEALFNSPLHF
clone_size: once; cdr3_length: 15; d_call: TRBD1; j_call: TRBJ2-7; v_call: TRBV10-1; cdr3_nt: TGCGCCAGCTCTTTTTCCACAGGGGGATCGGGAGAGCAGTACTTC; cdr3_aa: CASSFSTGGSGEQYF
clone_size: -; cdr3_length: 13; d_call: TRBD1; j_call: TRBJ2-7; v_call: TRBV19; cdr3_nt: TGTGCCAGTAATCCTGGGACAGGGGACGAGCAGTACTTC; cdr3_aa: CASNPGTGDEQYF
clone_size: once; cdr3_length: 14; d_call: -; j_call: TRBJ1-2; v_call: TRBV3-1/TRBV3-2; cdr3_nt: TGTGCCAGCAGCGACGCGGAGGGACGGGGAGGCTACACCTTC; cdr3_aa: CASSDAEGRGGYTF
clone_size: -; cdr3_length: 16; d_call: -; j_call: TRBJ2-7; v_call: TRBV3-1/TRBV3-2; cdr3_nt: TGTGCCAGCAGCCATTTAGGACTTCTAAAGCAGGACGAGCAGTACTTC; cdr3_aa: CASSHLGLLKQDEQYF
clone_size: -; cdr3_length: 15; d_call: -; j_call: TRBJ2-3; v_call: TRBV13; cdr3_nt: TGTGCCAGCAGCTTAGGGGCGGTAAGCACAGATACGCAGTATTTT; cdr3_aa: CASSLGAVSTDTQYF
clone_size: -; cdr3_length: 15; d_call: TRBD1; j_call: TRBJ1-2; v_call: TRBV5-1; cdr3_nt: TGCGCCAGCAGCTTTGGAGCAGGGGGGAACTATGGCTACACCTTC; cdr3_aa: CASSFGAGGNYGYTF
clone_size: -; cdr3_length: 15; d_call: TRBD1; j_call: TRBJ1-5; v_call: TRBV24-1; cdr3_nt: TGTGCCACCAGCTCTGGACAGGGGGCATACCAGCCCCAGCATTTT; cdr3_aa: CATSSGQGAYQPQHF
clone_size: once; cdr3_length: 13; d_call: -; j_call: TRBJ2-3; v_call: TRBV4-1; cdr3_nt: TGCGCCAGCAGCCCGACAAGCACAGATACGCAGTATTTT; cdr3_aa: CASSPTSTDTQYF
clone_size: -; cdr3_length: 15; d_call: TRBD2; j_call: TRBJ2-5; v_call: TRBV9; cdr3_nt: TGTGCCAGCAGCCCCAGACCCGGGGGGGTCGAGACCCAGTACTTC; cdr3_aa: CASSPRPGGVETQYF
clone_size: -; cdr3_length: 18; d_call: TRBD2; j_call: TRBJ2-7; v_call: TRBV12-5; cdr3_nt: TGTGCTAGTGGTTTGGTATTTGGGGGAGGGCAATATCCCTACGAGCAGTACTTC; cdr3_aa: CASGLVFGGGQYPYEQYF
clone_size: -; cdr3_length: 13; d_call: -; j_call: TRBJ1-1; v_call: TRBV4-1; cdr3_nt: TGCGCCAGCAGCCTTACTGGTGACTTTGAAGCTTTCTTT; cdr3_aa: CASSLTGDFEAFF
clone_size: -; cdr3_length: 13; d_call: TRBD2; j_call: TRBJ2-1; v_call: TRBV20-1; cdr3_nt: TGCAGTGCTAGTTCTGGGAGGGTCGATGAGCAGTTCTTC; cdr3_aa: CSASSGRVDEQFF
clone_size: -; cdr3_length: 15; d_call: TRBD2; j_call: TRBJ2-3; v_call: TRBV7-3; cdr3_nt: TGTGCCAGCAGCGCCCAAGCGGGGGAAACTGATACGCAGTATTTT; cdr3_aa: CASSAQAGETDTQYF
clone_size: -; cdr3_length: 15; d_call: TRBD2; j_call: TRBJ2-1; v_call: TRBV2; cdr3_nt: TGTGCCAGCAGGGGGAGACTAGCGGGAGCTGATGAGCAGTTCTTC; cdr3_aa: CASRGRLAGADEQFF
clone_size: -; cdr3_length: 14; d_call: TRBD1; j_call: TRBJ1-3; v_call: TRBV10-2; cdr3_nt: TGCGCCAGCAGTGCGACAGGGGTTGGAAACACCATATATTTT; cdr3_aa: CASSATGVGNTIYF
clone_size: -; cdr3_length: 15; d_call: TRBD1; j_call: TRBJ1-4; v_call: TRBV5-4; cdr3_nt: TGTGCCAGCAGCTTACCGGGACAGGGAAATGAAAAACTGTTTTTT; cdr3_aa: CASSLPGQGNEKLFF
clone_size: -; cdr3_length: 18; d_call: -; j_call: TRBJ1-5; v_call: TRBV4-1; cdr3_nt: TGCGCCAGCAGCCAAGGTCGCAGGAACATGGATTCGGATCAGCCCCAGCATTTT; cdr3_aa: CASSQGRRNMDSDQPQHF
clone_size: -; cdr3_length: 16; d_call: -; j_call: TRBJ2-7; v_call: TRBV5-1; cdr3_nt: TGCGCCAGCAGCTTGGTCACCCCCAGCGTGGTGAGGGAGCAGTACTTC; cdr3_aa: CASSLVTPSVVREQYF
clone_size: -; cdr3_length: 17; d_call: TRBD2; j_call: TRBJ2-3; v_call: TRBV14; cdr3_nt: TGTGCCAGCAGCCCCTCCTATCTAGCGGGAGTCACAGATACGCAGTATTTT; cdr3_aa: CASSPSYLAGVTDTQYF
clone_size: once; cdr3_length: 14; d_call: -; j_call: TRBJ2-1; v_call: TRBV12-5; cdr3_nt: TGTGCTAGTGGTTCACTATTCTCCTACAATGAGCAGTTCTTC; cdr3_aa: CASGSLFSYNEQFF
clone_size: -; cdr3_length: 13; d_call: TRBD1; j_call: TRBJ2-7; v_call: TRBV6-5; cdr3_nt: TGTGCCAGCACCAAGGGACAGGGGTACGAGCAGTACTTC; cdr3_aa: CASTKGQGYEQYF
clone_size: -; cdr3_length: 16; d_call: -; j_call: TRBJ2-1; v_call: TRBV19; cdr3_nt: TGTGCCAGTAGTCGCCTAGGGGCCTCCTCCTACAATGAGCAGTTCTTC; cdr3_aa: CASSRLGASSYNEQFF
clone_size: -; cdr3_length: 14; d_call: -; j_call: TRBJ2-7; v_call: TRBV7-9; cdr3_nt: TGTGCCAGCAGCTTAGCGACAGATCTCTACGAGCAGTACTTC; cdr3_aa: CASSLATDLYEQYF
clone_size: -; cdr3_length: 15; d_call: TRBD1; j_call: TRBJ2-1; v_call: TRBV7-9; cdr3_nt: TGTGCCAGCAGCCCCCAGACAGGGATAAACAATGAGCAGTTCTTC; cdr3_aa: CASSPQTGINNEQFF
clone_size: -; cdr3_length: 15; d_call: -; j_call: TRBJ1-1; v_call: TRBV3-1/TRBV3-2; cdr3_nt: TGTGCCAGCAGCCAAGAAGGGGCGATGAACACTGAAGCTTTCTTT; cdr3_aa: CASSQEGAMNTEAFF
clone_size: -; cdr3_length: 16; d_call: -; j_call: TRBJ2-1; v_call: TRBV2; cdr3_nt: TGTGCCAGCAGTGAAAGGGGCGGGACCGCATACAATGAGCAGTTCTTC; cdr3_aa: CASSERGGTAYNEQFF
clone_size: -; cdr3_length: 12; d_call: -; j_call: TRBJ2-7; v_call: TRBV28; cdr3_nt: TGTGCCAGCAGTTTCGTTAAATCGGGGCAGTACTTC; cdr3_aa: CASSFVKSGQYF
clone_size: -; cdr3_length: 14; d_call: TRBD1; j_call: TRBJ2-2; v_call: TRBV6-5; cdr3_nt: TGTGCCAGCATCGACAGGGCGAGCACCGGGGAGCTGTTTTTT; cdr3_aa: CASIDRASTGELFF
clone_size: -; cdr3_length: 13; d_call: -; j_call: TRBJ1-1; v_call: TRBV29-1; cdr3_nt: TGCAGCGTTCCAGGGCTAATGAACACTGAAGCTTTCTTT; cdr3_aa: CSVPGLMNTEAFF
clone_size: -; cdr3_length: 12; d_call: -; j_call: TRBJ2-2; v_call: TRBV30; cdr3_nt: TGTGGACTAGGGTCTTACACCGGGGAGCTGTTTTTT; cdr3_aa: CGLGSYTGELFF
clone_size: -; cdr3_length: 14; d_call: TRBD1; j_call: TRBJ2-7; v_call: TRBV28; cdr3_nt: TGTGCCAGCAGATCCGGGACAGTTACCTACGAGCAGTACTTC; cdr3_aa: CASRSGTVTYEQYF
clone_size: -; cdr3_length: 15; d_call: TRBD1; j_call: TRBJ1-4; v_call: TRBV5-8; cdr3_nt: TGTGCCAGCAGTGGCCGGGACAGCTATAATGAAAAACTGTTTTTT; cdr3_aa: CASSGRDSYNEKLFF
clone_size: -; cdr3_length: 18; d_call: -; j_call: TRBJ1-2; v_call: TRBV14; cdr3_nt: TGTGCCAGCAGCCGCAATCGCCAGGGCAACTACCCCCACTTTGGCTACACCTTC; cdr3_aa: CASSRNRQGNYPHFGYTF
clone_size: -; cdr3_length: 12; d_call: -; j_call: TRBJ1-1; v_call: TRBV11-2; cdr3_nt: TGTGCCAGCAGCTTAGACGGGGGGTTAGCTTTCTTT; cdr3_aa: CASSLDGGLAFF
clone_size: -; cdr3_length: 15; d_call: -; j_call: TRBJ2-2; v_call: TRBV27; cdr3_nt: TGTGCCAGCAGTCCTAGGTGGGGGGAGGCCGGGGAGCTGTTTTTT; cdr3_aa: CASSPRWGEAGELFF
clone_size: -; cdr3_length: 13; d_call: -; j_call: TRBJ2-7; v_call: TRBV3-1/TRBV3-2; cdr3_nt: TGTGCCAGCAGGCATGGGACAACTTACGAGCAGTACTTC; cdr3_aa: CASRHGTTYEQYF
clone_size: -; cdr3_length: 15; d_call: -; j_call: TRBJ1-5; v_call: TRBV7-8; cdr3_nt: TGTGCCAGCAGCTACAGGGAAAATAGCAATCAGCCCCAGCATTTT; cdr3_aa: CASSYRENSNQPQHF
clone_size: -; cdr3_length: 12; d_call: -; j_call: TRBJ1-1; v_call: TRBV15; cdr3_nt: TGTGCCACCAGCAAAGGCCCCGGCGGAGCTTTCTTT; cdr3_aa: CATSKGPGGAFF
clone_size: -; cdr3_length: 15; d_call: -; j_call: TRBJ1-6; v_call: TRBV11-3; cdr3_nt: TGTGCCAGCAGTCCGGCGGGGAGGGACAATTCACCCCTCCACTTT; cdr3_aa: CASSPAGRDNSPLHF
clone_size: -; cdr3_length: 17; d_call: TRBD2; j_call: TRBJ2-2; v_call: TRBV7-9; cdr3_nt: TGTGCCAGCAGCTCGGCGGGGGGGACAGTGAACACCGGGGAGCTGTTTTTT; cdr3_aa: CASSSAGGTVNTGELFF
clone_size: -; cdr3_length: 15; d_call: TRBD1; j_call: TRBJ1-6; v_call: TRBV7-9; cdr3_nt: TGTGCCAGCAGCCCAGGGGGAGGTTATAATTCACCCCTCCACTTT; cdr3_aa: CASSPGGGYNSPLHF
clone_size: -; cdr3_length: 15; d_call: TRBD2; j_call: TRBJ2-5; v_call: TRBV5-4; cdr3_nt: TGTGCCAGCAGCCCGATAGCGGGAGAGGGAGAGACCCAGTACTTC; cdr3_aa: CASSPIAGEGETQYF
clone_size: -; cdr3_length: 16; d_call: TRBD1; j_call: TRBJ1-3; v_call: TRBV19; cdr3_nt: TGTGCCAGTAGTACCCTGGACAGGGGAAGAGGAAACACCATATATTTT; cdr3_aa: CASSTLDRGRGNTIYF
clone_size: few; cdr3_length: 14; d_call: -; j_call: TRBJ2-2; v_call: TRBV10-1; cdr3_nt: TGCGCCAGCAGTGAACTACTGGGCACCGGGGAGCTGTTTTTT; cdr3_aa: CASSELLGTGELFF
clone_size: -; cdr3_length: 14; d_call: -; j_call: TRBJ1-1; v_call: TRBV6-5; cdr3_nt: TGTGCCAGCAGTAGAGGACAGTCCTACACTGAAGCTTTCTTT; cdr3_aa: CASSRGQSYTEAFF
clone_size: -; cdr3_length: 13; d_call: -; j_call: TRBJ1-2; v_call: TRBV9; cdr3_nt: TGTGCCAGCAGCGTAGGGAGGGAGGATGGCTACACCTTC; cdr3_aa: CASSVGREDGYTF
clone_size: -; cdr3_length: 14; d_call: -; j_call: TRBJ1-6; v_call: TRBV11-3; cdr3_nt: TGTGCCAGCAGCCCCAGGGGTGGGTGGTCACCCCTCCACTTT; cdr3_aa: CASSPRGGWSPLHF
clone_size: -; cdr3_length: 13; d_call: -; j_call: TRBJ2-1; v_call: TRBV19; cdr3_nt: TGTGCCAGTACAAGCGGCTCCTACAATGAGCAGTTCTTC; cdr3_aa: CASTSGSYNEQFF
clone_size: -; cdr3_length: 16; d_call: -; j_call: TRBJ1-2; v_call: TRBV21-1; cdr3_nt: TGTGCCAGCAGCAAAGCGCGGGGAGAACGCTCCTATGGCTACACCTTC; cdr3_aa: CASSKARGERSYGYTF
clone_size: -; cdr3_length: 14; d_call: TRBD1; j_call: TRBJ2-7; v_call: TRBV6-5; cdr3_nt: TGTGCCAGCAGTTACTCACAGGGGGCTAGTGAGCAGTACTTC; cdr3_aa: CASSYSQGASEQYF
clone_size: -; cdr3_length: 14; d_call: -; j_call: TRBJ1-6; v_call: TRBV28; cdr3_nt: TGTGCCAGCGGGGAGGGTGCGAAGTATTCACCCCTCCACTTT; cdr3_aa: CASGEGAKYSPLHF
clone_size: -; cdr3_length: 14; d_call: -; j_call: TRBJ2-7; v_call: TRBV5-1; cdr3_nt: TGCGCCAGCAGCTTGGGTCTGAGCGCCTACGAGCAGTACTTC; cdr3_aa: CASSLGLSAYEQYF
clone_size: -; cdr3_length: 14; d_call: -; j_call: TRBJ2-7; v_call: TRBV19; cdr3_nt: TGTGCCAGTAGTTCGGGTAACGGTGCCTACGAGCAGTACTTC; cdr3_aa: CASSSGNGAYEQYF
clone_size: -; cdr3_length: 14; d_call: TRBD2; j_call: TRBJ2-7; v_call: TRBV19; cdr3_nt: TGTGCCAGTCGTTCTAGCGGGAGGGCCAACGAGCAGTACTTC; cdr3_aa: CASRSSGRANEQYF